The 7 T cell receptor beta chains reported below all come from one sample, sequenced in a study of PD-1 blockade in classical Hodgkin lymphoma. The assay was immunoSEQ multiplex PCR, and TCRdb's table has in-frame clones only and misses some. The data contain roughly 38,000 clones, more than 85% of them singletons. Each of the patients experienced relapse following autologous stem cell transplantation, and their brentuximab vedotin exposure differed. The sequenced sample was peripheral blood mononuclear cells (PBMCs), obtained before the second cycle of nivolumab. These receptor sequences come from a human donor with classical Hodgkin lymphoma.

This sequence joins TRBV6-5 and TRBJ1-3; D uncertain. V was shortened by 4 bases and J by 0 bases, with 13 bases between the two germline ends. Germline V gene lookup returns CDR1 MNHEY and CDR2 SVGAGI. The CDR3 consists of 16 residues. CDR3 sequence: CASSFPPPNSGNTIYF. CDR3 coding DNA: TGTGCCAGCAGTTTTCCCCCACCCAACTCTGGAAACACCATATATTTT.

CDR3 sequence (DNA): TGTGCCAGCAGCGCCCGACTCCAGGGGGTCGACTCTGGGGCCAACGTCCTGACTTTC. This codes for CASSARLQGVDSGANVLTF. The genes are TRBV9 and TRBJ2-6, with 7 bases fitting TRBD1. The trim removed 3 bases at V and 0 bases at J, leaving 12 bases unmatched. There are 19 residues in the CDR3. Germline V gene lookup returns CDR1 SGDLS and CDR2 YYNGEE.

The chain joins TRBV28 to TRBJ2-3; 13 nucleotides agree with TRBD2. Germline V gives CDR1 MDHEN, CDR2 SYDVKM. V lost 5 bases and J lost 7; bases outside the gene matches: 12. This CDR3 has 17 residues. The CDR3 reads CASSPLVLAGGPNTQYF. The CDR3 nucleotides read TGTGCCAGCAGTCCATTAGTACTAGCGGGAGGGCCAAATACGCAGTATTTT.

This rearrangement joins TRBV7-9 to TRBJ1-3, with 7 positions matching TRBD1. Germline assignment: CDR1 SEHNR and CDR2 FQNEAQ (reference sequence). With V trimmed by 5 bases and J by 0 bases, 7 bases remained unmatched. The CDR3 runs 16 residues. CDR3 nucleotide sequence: TGTGCCAGCAGCAAGGACAGGTTCGGCTCTGGAAACACCATATATTTT. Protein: CASSKDRFGSGNTIYF.

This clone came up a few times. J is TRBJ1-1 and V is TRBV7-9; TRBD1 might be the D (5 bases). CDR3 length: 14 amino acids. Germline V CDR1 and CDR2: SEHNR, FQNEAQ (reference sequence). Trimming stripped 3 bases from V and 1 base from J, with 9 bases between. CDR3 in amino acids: CASSLGPQNTEAFF. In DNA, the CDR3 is TGTGCCAGCAGCTTGGGACCGCAGAACACTGAAGCTTTCTTT.

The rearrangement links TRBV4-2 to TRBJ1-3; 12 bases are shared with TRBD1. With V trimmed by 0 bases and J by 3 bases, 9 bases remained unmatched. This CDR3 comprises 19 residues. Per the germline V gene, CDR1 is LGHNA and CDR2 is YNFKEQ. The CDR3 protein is CASSQERGGDRGHGNTIYF. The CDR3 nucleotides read TGTGCCAGCAGCCAAGAAAGGGGAGGGGACAGGGGGCATGGAAACACCATATATTTT.

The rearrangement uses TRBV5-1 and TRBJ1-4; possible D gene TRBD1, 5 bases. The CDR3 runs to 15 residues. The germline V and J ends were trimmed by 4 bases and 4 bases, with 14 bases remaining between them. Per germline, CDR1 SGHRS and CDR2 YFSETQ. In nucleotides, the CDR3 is TGCGCCAGCAGCGTGCAGGGTCTGAGTAATGAAAAACTGTTTTTT. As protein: CASSVQGLSNEKLFF.